The sample holds one count of the clone carrying this T cell receptor beta chain. This sample was included in a study of T cell changes during pregnancy in multiple sclerosis. Assay: immunoSEQ multiplex PCR; the TCRdb copy retains only in-frame clones and omits some. This table holds 60,000 to 70,000 clones, 91% found once. CDR3 length equals 13 residues. V shed 3 bases and J shed 6 bases, with 9 bases lying between them. Germline loops: CDR1 SGHTA, CDR2 FQGNSA. This clonotype originated in a female donor in good health, enrolled as a control in a pregnancy study. Sequencing used peripheral blood, obtained in the third trimester of pregnancy. The rearrangement joins TRBV7-2 to TRBJ1-5; unclear D gene. Here the CDR3 DNA reads TGTGCCAGCAGCTTCAGCGGCGGTCAGCCCCAGCATTTT. This translates into CASSFSGGQPQHF.